The rows below give T cell receptor beta chains drawn from one sample of a study of response to subunit inactivated influenza vaccine. Each CDR3 protein is one row after TCRdb ran MiXCR on the RT-PCR reads. The sample consists of hundreds of thousands of distinct CDR3 sequences, about 14% of them appearing once. Sequenced material: PBMCs from blood, taken 14 to 15 days before vaccination. Receptor source: a middle-aged man who received an inactivated influenza vaccine. Both conserved end residues are part of each CDR3. The D gene is left open where the match is weak. Where a row states a size, it is once, few, many or the class of an expanded clone; other rows omit it.

J: TRBJ1-5; D: -; size: many; length: 15; V: TRBV5-1; CDR3: CASSLFQGPNQPQHF; DNA: TGCGCCAGCAGCTTGTTCCAGGGACCTAATCAGCCCCAGCATTTT
J: TRBJ2-1; D: -; size: many; length: 8; V: TRBV29-1; CDR3: CSADEQFF; DNA: TGCAGCGCGGATGAGCAGTTCTTC
J: TRBJ1-3; D: -; size: once; length: 14; V: TRBV6-5; CDR3: CASSYGGPGNTTYF; DNA: TGTGCCAGCAGTTACGGGGGACCTGGAAACACCACATATTTT
J: TRBJ2-2; D: -; size: -; length: 13; V: TRBV6-4; CDR3: CASSEYHTGELFF; DNA: TGTGCCAGCAGTGAATACCACACCGGGGAGCTGTTTTTT
J: TRBJ2-3; D: TRBD2; size: few; length: 19; V: TRBV5-1; CDR3: CASSLAYGGLAGGGDTQYF; DNA: TGCGCCAGCAGCTTGGCGTACGGGGGACTAGCGGGAGGAGGAGATACGCAGTATTTT
J: TRBJ1-1; D: TRBD1; size: -; length: 14; V: TRBV6-5; CDR3: CASSYAGQGNGAFF; DNA: TGTGCCAGCAGTTACGCGGGACAGGGGAACGGAGCTTTCTTT
J: TRBJ1-1; D: -; size: -; length: 15; V: TRBV15; CDR3: CATSRGEGLGPEAFF; DNA: TGTGCCACCAGCAGAGGGGAGGGTTTAGGACCTGAAGCTTTCTTT
J: TRBJ2-2; D: -; size: -; length: 13; V: TRBV28; CDR3: CASSTPSVGELFF; DNA: TGTGCCAGCAGTACCCCCTCAGTCGGGGAGCTGTTTTTT
J: TRBJ2-1; D: TRBD1; size: -; length: 15; V: TRBV3-1; CDR3: CASTRGQGTYNEQFF; DNA: TGTGCCAGCACCCGGGGACAGGGGACTTACAATGAGCAGTTCTTC
J: TRBJ2-1; D: TRBD2; size: -; length: 18; V: TRBV28; CDR3: CASSSPGLAGPLYNEQFF; DNA: TGTGCCAGCAGTTCACCGGGACTAGCGGGGCCCCTATACAATGAGCAGTTCTTC
J: TRBJ2-1; D: TRBD1; size: -; length: 13; V: TRBV6-2/TRBV6-3; CDR3: CASRFDRGNEQFF; DNA: TGTGCCAGCAGATTTGACAGGGGAAATGAGCAGTTCTTC
J: TRBJ2-1; D: TRBD1; size: -; length: 15; V: TRBV5-1; CDR3: CASSLLQGARTEQFF; DNA: TGCGCCAGCAGCTTGTTACAGGGGGCCCGAACGGAGCAGTTCTTC
J: TRBJ2-3; D: TRBD2; size: -; length: 14; V: TRBV20-1; CDR3: CSVAPGGGTDTQYF; DNA: TGCAGTGTTGCCCCGGGAGGAGGCACAGATACGCAGTATTTT
J: TRBJ2-7; D: -; size: -; length: 13; V: TRBV4-1; CDR3: CASSQVGGEEQYF; DNA: TGCGCCAGCAGCCAAGTAGGGGGGGAAGAGCAGTACTTC
J: TRBJ2-7; D: TRBD2; size: few; length: 14; V: TRBV7-9; CDR3: CASSSELAAHEQYF; DNA: TGTGCCAGCAGCTCGGAACTAGCGGCCCACGAGCAGTACTTC
J: TRBJ2-1; D: TRBD1; size: few; length: 16; V: TRBV7-9; CDR3: CASSLESGQGGNEQFF; DNA: TGTGCCAGCAGCTTGGAATCGGGACAGGGTGGCAATGAGCAGTTCTTC
J: TRBJ1-2; D: -; size: -; length: 14; V: TRBV7-2; CDR3: CASSLGSYRDGYTF; DNA: TGTGCCAGCAGCTTAGGGTCGTATAGGGATGGCTACACCTTC
J: TRBJ1-6; D: TRBD1; size: many; length: 17; V: TRBV5-1; CDR3: CASSSGGQANYNSPLHF; DNA: TGCGCCAGCAGCTCCGGAGGACAGGCCAACTATAATTCACCCCTCCACTTT
J: TRBJ2-3; D: TRBD2; size: few; length: 15; V: TRBV12-3/TRBV12-4; CDR3: CASRGLAGVTDTQYF; DNA: TGTGCCAGCAGGGGACTAGCGGGGGTCACAGATACGCAGTATTTT
J: TRBJ1-6; D: -; size: -; length: 14; V: TRBV12-3/TRBV12-4; CDR3: CASSPGHNNSPLHF; DNA: TGTGCCAGCAGTCCGGGACATAATAATTCACCCCTCCACTTT
J: TRBJ1-1; D: -; size: many; length: 12; V: TRBV28; CDR3: CASSSRHAEAFF; DNA: TGTGCCAGCAGTAGCCGGCACGCTGAAGCTTTCTTT
J: TRBJ2-5; D: TRBD1; size: few; length: 13; V: TRBV29-1; CDR3: CSVGTGFQETQYF; DNA: TGCAGCGTTGGGACAGGCTTTCAAGAGACCCAGTACTTC
J: TRBJ1-1; D: -; size: few; length: 14; V: TRBV28; CDR3: CASTVTGGGFEAFF; DNA: TGTGCCAGCACCGTAACCGGGGGAGGATTTGAAGCTTTCTTT
J: TRBJ2-3; D: TRBD2; size: many; length: 15; V: TRBV20-1; CDR3: CSARDALAGTDTQYF; DNA: TGCAGTGCTAGAGACGCACTAGCGGGCACAGATACGCAGTATTTT